The entry below describes one T cell receptor (beta chain). Its antigen remains unidentified. Data came from immunoSEQ multiplex PCR; TCRdb stores just in-frame clones and leaves some out. Of some 80,000 clones in the sample, approximately 85% were seen once. V was pared by 0 bases and J by 11 bases, with 7 bases between. The CDR3 consists of 12 residues. In germline, CDR1 is SGHTA, CDR2 FQGNSA. This specimen comes from a study of a mutant IDH1 vaccine in newly diagnosed glioma. Indicated time point: week 23, last vaccination. Vaccination comprised doses that each held 300 ug of mutant IDH1 20-mer peptide, plus topical imiquimod. Donor tumors were new WHO grade 3 or 4 IDH1-mutant, ATRX-lost astrocytomas.

The chain carries TRBV7-2 and TRBJ1-4; no clear D. This TCR derives from a woman aged 50 to 60 with glioma. This material consisted of PBMCs, taken from a glioma patient whose treatment included an IDH1 peptide vaccine. CDR3: CASSLASGKLFF. The DNA for the CDR3 is TGTGCCAGCAGCTTAGCCTCCGGGAAACTGTTTTTT.